The present T cell receptor beta chain was sequenced within a study of beta chain features in type 1 diabetes. As for the study in general: Cell yields, gender and age were similar in healthy donors and patients. The study's findings and limits: Among type 1 diabetes patients, VDJ junctions had fewer insertions and more deletions. Shortening of TCRB CDR3s, moderate but significant, appeared in all four CD4+ subsets of Type 1 diabetes patients.

Expressed TCRB transcripts were sequenced because the isolated RNA had all been reverse transcribed beforehand. The table came from immunoSEQ multiplex PCR; TCRdb's copy has only in-frame clones and leaves some out. This table has 90,000 to 110,000 clones, almost 40% appearing once. V was pared by 0 bases and J by 4 bases, with 11 bases between. The CDR3 consists of 15 residues. The germline CDR1 and CDR2 sequences are SGHRS and YFSETQ. The sample holds a few counts of this clone. Its antigen remains unknown. The sequenced sample was stem cell memory CD4+ T cells from blood. This clonotype was sampled from a woman aged 18 to 35 in good health. V gene TRBV5-1 combines with J gene TRBJ2-1; TRBD1 might be the D (7 bases). The CDR3 loop reads CASSLARGTYNEQFF. In nucleotides, the CDR3 is TGCGCCAGCAGCTTGGCCAGGGGGACTTACAATGAGCAGTTCTTC.